The next 26 T cell receptor beta chains were all read from a single sample in a study of regulatory T cells in long-lasting Graves disease. For TCR beta, libraries came from iRepertoire HTBI primers and Arm-PCR of CDR3 regions. TCRdb itself ran the multiplex PCR reads through MiXCR, one entry per CDR3 protein. Of 300,000 to 500,000 distinct CDR3 sequences in the sample, under 25% were seen once. Time point: persistent/refractory GD, antithyroid drugs over 5 years with positive TRAb. Following extraction of RNA from PBMCs, that RNA was used to make the TCR library. Source: peripheral blood mononuclear cells (PBMCs), taken when the disease was refractory, from a patient treated with antithyroid drugs. These receptors all stem from a female donor with Graves disease.

The chain carries TRBV7-9 and TRBJ2-7; 13 nucleotides align to TRBD2. V trimming: 5 bases; J trimming: 7 bases; junction bases outside the gene matches: 8. In germline, CDR1 is SEHNR, CDR2 FQNEAQ (reference sequence). The CDR3 totals 15 residues. This chain's CDR3 is CASSPGLAGAREQYF. In nucleotides, the CDR3 is TGTGCCAGCAGCCCCGGACTAGCGGGAGCTCGAGAGCAGTACTTC.

Turning to this clonotype: A much larger clonotype is one base distant, so this may be a read error. The V gene is TRBV7-2, the J gene TRBJ2-5; 7 bases line up with TRBD1. From germline, CDR1 is SGHTA and CDR2 FQGNSA. V trimming: 1 base; J trimming: 9 bases; junction bases outside the gene matches: 11. The CDR3 covers 15 residues. The CDR3 reads CASSLGFRGSEAQYF. The CDR3 coding sequence is TGTGCCAGCAGCTTAGGGTTCAGGGGGAGCGAGGCCCAGTACTTC.

This clonotype was detected ten times or more. The chain couples TRBV12-3 or TRBV12-4 to TRBJ1-6; D not certain. The CDR3 covers 15 residues. With 2 bases removed from V and 6 bases from J, the gap between germline ends came to 11 bases. CDR3 nucleotides: TGTGCCAGCAGTTTAACGGGGAGCGTTAATTCACCCCTCCACTTT. Its protein product is CASSLTGSVNSPLHF.

Comments on this clonotype: One junction end disagrees with the germline gene, perhaps due to a read error. The chain links TRBV6-1 to TRBJ2-7; 8 bases match TRBD2. Germline V gene lookup returns CDR1 MNHNS and CDR2 SASEGT. The length of the CDR3 is 13 residues. CDR3 sequence (DNA): TGTGTCAGCAGTCCGGGACTAGTTTACGAGCAGTACTTC. This codes for CVSSPGLVYEQYF.

This clonotype was detected a few times. One junction end disagrees with the germline gene, perhaps due to a read error. The chain uses TRBV20-1 and TRBJ1-6; unclear D gene. The germline CDR1 and CDR2 sequences are DFQATT and SNEGSKA (reference sequence). There are 16 residues in the CDR3. The CDR3 loop is CSARRADSSHNSPLHF. The CDR3 nucleotides are TGCAGTGCTAGAAGGGCCGATAGCTCCCATAATTCACCCCTCCACTTT.

The chain couples TRBV19 to TRBJ1-2, with D possibly being TRBD1 (5 bases). V lost 6 bases to trimming and J lost 5 bases, with 13 bases between them. Per germline, CDR1 LNHDA and CDR2 SQIVND (reference sequence). The CDR3 totals 13 residues. The DNA for the CDR3 is TGTGCCAGTAGAACGGGGGGGATATATGGCTACACCTTC. It yields the protein CASRTGGIYGYTF. Full variable domain (rest looked up from reference TRBV19 and TRBJ1-2): DGGITQSPKYLFRKEGQNVTLSCEQNLNHDAMYWYRQDPGQGLRLIYYSQIVNDFQKGDIAEGYSVSREKKESFPLTVTSAQKNPTAFYLCASRTGGIYGYTFGSGTRLTVV.

This clonotype has ten or more counts. This chain joins TRBV12-3 or TRBV12-4 and TRBJ1-2, with TRBD1 matching over 8 bases. With V trimmed by 3 bases and J by 8 bases, 14 bases remained unmatched. The CDR3 contains 16 residues. The CDR3 loop is CASSFRQGAMKDGYTF. The CDR3 DNA sequence: TGTGCCAGCAGTTTTAGGCAGGGGGCAATGAAGGACGGCTACACCTTC.

This clonotype was seen more than once but under ten times. V and J are TRBV29-1 and TRBJ2-7, with D possibly TRBD1 on 7 matching bases. The CDR3 runs to 13 residues. With 4 bases removed from V and 4 bases from J, the gap between germline ends came to 14 bases. CDR1 and CDR2 (germline): SQVTM, ANQGSEA. CDR3 in DNA: TGCAGCGTTGCGGCAGGGGGAGGTTACGAGCAGTACTTC. Translated: CSVAAGGGYEQYF.

The chain has TRBV6-2 or TRBV6-3 and TRBJ1-4; possible D gene TRBD1, 6 bases. This CDR3 has 16 amino acids. V was trimmed by 4 bases and J by 6 bases, leaving 18 bases between them. CDR1 MNHEY and CDR2 SVGEGT come from the germline V gene. In nucleotides, the CDR3 is TGTGCCAGCAGTTTCAGAGGAGGGGGTGGTGATGAAAAACTGTTTTTT. Translated: CASSFRGGGGDEKLFF.

This clonotype was seen at least ten times. The chain couples TRBV28 to TRBJ1-4; D call uncertain. CDR3 length: 16 residues. CDR1 and CDR2 (germline): MDHEN, SYDVKM. V lost 6 bases to trimming and J lost 0 bases, with 14 bases between them. CDR3 protein: CASSLGGFSTNEKLFF. For the CDR3, the DNA is TGTGCCAGCAGCCTGGGCGGGTTTTCAACTAATGAAAAACTGTTTTTT.

The CDR3 coding sequence is TGTGCCAGTCGGACAGGGGGCGGGAGCAATCAGCCCCAGCATTTT. Protein: CASRTGGGSNQPQHF. The V gene is TRBV19, the J gene TRBJ1-5; 11 positions match TRBD1. The CDR3 spans 15 residues. Germline V CDR1 and CDR2: LNHDA, SQIVND (reference sequence). V gave up 8 bases and J gave up 1 base; unmatched junction bases: 4. Using reference TRBV19 and TRBJ1-5 for the parts outside the CDR3, the full variable domain is DGGITQSPKYLFRKEGQNVTLSCEQNLNHDAMYWYRQDPGQGLRLIYYSQIVNDFQKGDIAEGYSVSREKKESFPLTVTSAQKNPTAFYLCASRTGGGSNQPQHFGDGTRLSIL.

This clonotype was observed at least ten times. The rearrangement links TRBV30 to TRBJ2-5; 9 bases are a match to TRBD2. This CDR3 has 13 residues. With 2 bases clipped from V and 10 bases from J, the junction kept 8 bases outside the gene matches. Per the germline V gene, CDR1 is GTSNPN and CDR2 is SVGIG (reference sequence). CDR3 nucleotides: TGTGCCTGGAGTTTGGGCCAGCGGGGGGTCCAGTACTTC. The encoded protein is CAWSLGQRGVQYF.

V gene TRBV5-4 combines with J gene TRBJ2-7; TRBD2 aligns across 10 bases. Germline V gene lookup returns CDR1 SGHNT and CDR2 YYREEE (reference sequence). The J segment lost 2 bases and the V segment lost 4 bases, leaving 9 bases of the junction unmatched. There are 16 residues in the CDR3. The CDR3 here is CASSPSAGGDPYEQYF. In nucleotides, the CDR3 is TGTGCCAGCAGCCCATCAGCGGGAGGGGATCCCTACGAGCAGTACTTC.

This clonotype was seen repeatedly, ten times or more. The chain couples TRBV28 to TRBJ1-2, with a weak D call TRBD1 (5 bases). Trimming cost V 2 bases and J 6 bases, with 13 bases left between them. The germline gives CDR1 MDHEN, CDR2 SYDVKM. The CDR3 has 14 residues. The CDR3 is CASSLGPGWDGYTF. For the CDR3, the DNA is TGTGCCAGCAGTTTAGGGCCAGGGTGGGATGGCTACACCTTC.

In its sample, this clonotype was seen many times. The chain carries TRBV30 and TRBJ1-1, with D uncertain. The V end lost 3 bases, the J end lost 1 base, and 6 bases lay between the germline ends. The CDR3 covers 12 residues. Germline V gene lookup returns CDR1 GTSNPN and CDR2 SVGIG (reference sequence). The CDR3 loop is CAWSLGNTEAFF. CDR3 DNA sequence: TGTGCCTGGAGCCTGGGGAACACTGAAGCTTTCTTT.

The V and J genes are TRBV13 and TRBJ2-6; D is perhaps TRBD1 or TRBD2 (5 bases each). The CDR3 spans 17 residues. CDR1 PRHDT and CDR2 FYEKMQ come from the germline V gene (reference sequence). Trimming pared 5 bases from V and 4 bases from J, leaving 18 bases between. CDR3 sequence reads: CASSPEKGTSGANVLTF. The CDR3 DNA reads as TGTGCCAGCAGCCCAGAGAAAGGGACGTCGGGGGCCAACGTCCTGACTTTC.

This clonotype occurred many times. The chain recombines TRBV6-2 or TRBV6-3 with TRBJ1-4; no reliable D call. Trimming removed 0 bases at V and 3 bases at J, with 5 bases between. CDR3 size: 14 residues. Looked up from germline, CDR1 is MNHEY and CDR2 is SVGEGT. The CDR3 coding sequence is TGTGCCAGCAGTTACTCACAGCCTAATGAAAAACTGTTTTTT. It encodes CASSYSQPNEKLFF.

This clonotype was observed a few times. The chain joins TRBV28 to TRBJ1-6; TRBD1 aligns across 10 bases. Germline CDR1 reads MDHEN; CDR2 reads SYDVKM. This CDR3 region has 14 residues. With V trimmed by 3 bases and J by 8 bases, 1 base remained unmatched. The CDR3 coding sequence is TGTGCCAGCAGTTTGGACAGGGGGTATTCACCCCTCCACTTT. Its translation: CASSLDRGYSPLHF.

This clonotype was recorded at least ten times. The rearrangement links TRBV27 to TRBJ1-1; D unclear. The V end was cut by 5 bases, the J end by 1 base, with 11 bases between. There are 14 residues in the CDR3. CDR1 and CDR2 from the germline V gene are MNHEY and SMNVEV (reference sequence). CDR3 protein: CASSPWGGNTEAFF. For the CDR3, the DNA is TGTGCCAGCAGTCCCTGGGGAGGGAACACTGAAGCTTTCTTT.

Worth noting for this clonotype: This may stem from a read error, because a much larger clone lies one nucleotide away. This chain links TRBV29-1 with TRBJ1-1, with 8 bases lining up with TRBD1. This CDR3 has 14 amino acids. CDR1 is SQVTM, CDR2 ANQGSEA, per germline. V was clipped by 4 bases and J by 7 bases; unmatched bases: 11. The CDR3 bases are TGCAGCGTTGTGAGGACAGGGTTCGAGGTTGAAGCTTTCTTT. Encoded protein: CSVVRTGFEVEAFF. Drawing the rest from reference TRBV29-1 and TRBJ1-1, the complete variable domain is SAVISQKPSRDICQRGTSLTIQCQVDSQVTMMFWYRQQPGQSLTLIATANQGSEATYESGFVIDKFPISRPNLTFSTLTVSNMSPEDSSIYLCSVVRTGFEVEAFFGQGTRLTVV.

V is TRBV5-1 and J is TRBJ2-3, with 11 positions matching TRBD2. Germline CDR1 SGHRS, CDR2 YFSETQ. This CDR3 has 15 amino acids. V lost 4 bases, J lost 3 bases, and 4 bases stayed unmatched. Here the CDR3 DNA reads TGCGCCAGCAGCACGGGACTAGCGGCAACAGATACGCAGTATTTT. Translation: CASSTGLAATDTQYF. Combining the CDR3 with reference TRBV5-1 and TRBJ2-3 gives the whole variable domain KAGVTQTPRYLIKTRGQQVTLSCSPISGHRSVSWYQQTPGQGLQFLFEYFSETQRNKGNFPGRFSGRQFSNSRSEMNVSTLELGDSALYLCASSTGLAATDTQYFGPGTRLTVL.

This clonotype was counted many times. The chain combines TRBV12-3 or TRBV12-4 with TRBJ2-2; 8 bases are a match to TRBD2. Germline trimming cut 5 bases from V and 0 bases from J; bases unmatched to any gene: 5. The CDR3 extends over 16 amino acids. The CDR3 loop reads CASSPHSGANTGELFF. For the CDR3, the DNA is TGTGCCAGCAGTCCCCATAGCGGGGCGAACACCGGGGAGCTGTTTTTT.

The sample holds a few counts of this clonotype. This rearrangement joins TRBV20-1 to TRBJ1-5, with TRBD1 matching 7 bases. J lost 0 bases, V lost 2 bases, and 19 bases had no gene match. The CDR3 contains 20 residues. Germline lookup yields CDR1 DFQATT and CDR2 SNEGSKA (reference sequence). The CDR3 is CSARFSTGTPSFNSNQPQHF. CDR3 DNA sequence: TGCAGTGCTAGATTTTCGACAGGGACACCCTCTTTTAATAGCAATCAGCCCCAGCATTTT.

This clonotype occurred a few times. The chain uses TRBV29-1 and TRBJ1-3; D is perhaps TRBD1 (5 bases). V lost 5 bases and J lost 2, with 13 bases in between. This CDR3 contains 14 residues. Germline V gives CDR1 SQVTM, CDR2 ANQGSEA. DNA for the CDR3: TGCAGCGTTTCTTTGGGGCAAGCTGGAAACACCATATATTTT. Encoded protein: CSVSLGQAGNTIYF. Filled out from reference TRBV29-1 and TRBJ1-3, the complete variable domain reads SAVISQKPSRDICQRGTSLTIQCQVDSQVTMMFWYRQQPGQSLTLIATANQGSEATYESGFVIDKFPISRPNLTFSTLTVSNMSPEDSSIYLCSVSLGQAGNTIYFGEGSWLTVV.

This rearrangement joins TRBV27 to TRBJ2-7; the D gene is possibly TRBD1 (6 bases). Deletions cut 3 bases from V and 6 bases from J, with 9 bases between. The CDR3 length is 12 residues. Germline values: CDR1 MNHEY, CDR2 SMNVEV (reference sequence). CDR3 bases: TGTGCCAGCAGTTTCAGGGGAGCCGAGCAGTACTTC. Its protein is CASSFRGAEQYF.

This clonotype occurred a few times. J is TRBJ1-6 and V is TRBV3-1; the D is unclear. CDR3 size: 16 residues. The V end was cut by 0 bases, the J end by 6 bases, with 12 bases between. Germline CDR1 LGHDT, CDR2 YNNKEL (reference sequence). The CDR3, as DNA: TGTGCCAGCAGCCAAGATGGAGGGTTCGGTAATTCACCCCTCCACTTT. It codes for CASSQDGGFGNSPLHF.